The present T cell receptor beta chain was sequenced within a study of cytomegalovirus exposure and HLA in healthy donors. The PCR had 60 Vbeta and 13 Jbeta primers. TCRdb's table, derived via immunoSEQ multiplex PCR, lists solely in-frame clones and lacks some. There are about 110,000 clones in the sample; about four fifths occur only once, and around 1.3% lies in the top ten. This clone came up once. The sample was PBMCs. The receptor comes from a man aged 30-40 years in good health and CMV-seronegative.

DNA of the CDR3: TGTGCCAGTAGCGCGGACAAGGTGGGCAATCAGCCCCAGCATTTT. This sequence encodes CASSADKVGNQPQHF. The J gene is TRBJ1-5, the V gene TRBV19, with D perhaps matching TRBD1 (5 bases). This CDR3 comprises 15 residues. V lost 6 bases and J lost 2, with 14 bases in between. Germline V gives CDR1 LNHDA, CDR2 SQIVND (reference sequence).